Listed below are T cell receptor beta chains from one sample, sequenced in a study of CD8+CD57+ T cells in acquired aplastic anemia. In TCRdb, the reads were re-called with MiXCR into one record per CDR3 protein. The sample contains 98,000 or so distinct CDR3 sequences, 50% to 65% of which appear only once. Sequencing was done on a sample of sorted CD4+, CD8+, or CD8+CD57+ T cells (not recorded which) from PBMCs. Every receptor here comes from a human donor in good health, serving as a control. CDR3s include the opening cysteine and the closing phenylalanine or tryptophan. A D gene is named only where the DNA matches it firmly. Size is stated for part of the rows, as once, few or many counts, or as a class when the clone is expanded.

j_gene,abundance,d_gene,v_gene,CDR3nt,CDR3aa
TRBJ2-1,.,TRBD2,TRBV10-3,TGTGCCACCGGGGGGGCCGACAATGAGCAGTTCTTC,CATGGADNEQFF
TRBJ1-2,.,.,TRBV5-3,TGTGCCAGCAGGGCCACGGGAGGCTACACCTTC,CASRATGGYTF
TRBJ1-2,.,.,TRBV6-5,TGTGCCAGCAGTTTAGGGCGTTACTATGGCTACACCTTC,CASSLGRYYGYTF
TRBJ2-5,.,TRBD1,TRBV7-9,TGTGCCAGCAGCTTAGCCTCGGGACAGGGGGGGACCCAGTACTTC,CASSLASGQGGTQYF
TRBJ2-5,.,.,TRBV27,TGTGCCAGCAGTTTATTAGGGCCACAAGAGACCCAGTACTTC,CASSLLGPQETQYF
TRBJ2-7,.,TRBD2,TRBV19,TGTGCCAGTAGAGGGACTAGCGGCTACGAGCAGTACTTC,CASRGTSGYEQYF
TRBJ2-7,.,TRBD2,TRBV15,TGTGCCACCAGTTCGGGAGGTTACAACGAGCAGTACTTC,CATSSGGYNEQYF
TRBJ2-4,.,.,TRBV6-2/TRBV6-3,TGTGCCAGCAGTTATGTAAGGGACACTGGGGGAAACATTCAGTACTTC,CASSYVRDTGGNIQYF
TRBJ1-5,.,TRBD1,TRBV29-1,TGCAGCGTTGACCCGGGACAGGGACATCAGCCCCAGCATTTT,CSVDPGQGHQPQHF
TRBJ2-1,many,TRBD2,TRBV10-3,TGTGCCATCAGTGAGCCCCGGGGGGACAATGAGCAGTTCTTC,CAISEPRGDNEQFF
TRBJ1-1,.,.,TRBV12-3/TRBV12-4,TGTGCCAGCAGATCCGGGGCGGGGCCGCTATTCTTT,CASRSGAGPLFF
TRBJ2-1,.,TRBD2,TRBV5-1,TGCGCCAGCAGCACCACCTCGGGGGGGCAATTCTATGAGCAGTTCTTC,CASSTTSGGQFYEQFF
TRBJ2-5,.,.,TRBV19,TGTGCCGGTAGTATAGCTCGCAACCAAGGGACCCAGTACTTC,CAGSIARNQGTQYF
TRBJ2-3,many,TRBD2,TRBV7-2,TGTGCCAGCAGCTTTGCGGGGGGGCCAGATACGCAGTATTTT,CASSFAGGPDTQYF
TRBJ1-2,.,.,TRBV29-1,TGCAGCGTTGTCCAGAAACCGCCGTTCTTC,CSVVQKPPFF
TRBJ2-7,.,TRBD2,TRBV19,TGTGCCAGTAGTATAGTTTTGGGACTAGCCTTCTACGAGCAGTACTTC,CASSIVLGLAFYEQYF
TRBJ2-1,many,TRBD2,TRBV10-3,TGTGCCATCAGTGAGCCTAGACTAGCGGGGGGCTCCCGCTCCTACAATGAGCAGTTCTTC,CAISEPRLAGGSRSYNEQFF
TRBJ2-1,few,TRBD2,TRBV3-1,TGTGCCAGCAGGCCAGGACTAGCGGGGGAGTACAATGAGCAGTTCTTC,CASRPGLAGEYNEQFF
TRBJ1-6,.,.,TRBV20-1,TGCAGTGCTCTCCAGGACGGGGGACCCCTCCACTTT,CSALQDGGPLHF
TRBJ1-2,.,.,TRBV15,TGTGCCACCAGCAGGGGGGAAGGCTACACCTTC,CATSRGEGYTF
TRBJ2-3,.,.,TRBV10-1,TGCGCCAGCAGTGAGAACCACCCTTACACAGATACGCAGTATTTT,CASSENHPYTDTQYF
TRBJ1-2,.,.,TRBV29-1,TGCAGCGTTGAAGATGGAGTCGGGACAGGCTACACCTTC,CSVEDGVGTGYTF
TRBJ1-1,.,.,TRBV27,TGTGCCAGCAGAGGCGCTCCCCTTGAAGCTTTCTTT,CASRGAPLEAFF
TRBJ1-4,.,.,TRBV27,TGTGCCAGCAGTTTATCGGGGGGGTTAGGAAAACTGTTTTTT,CASSLSGGLGKLFF
TRBJ1-2,many,.,TRBV20-1,TGCAGTGCTACTCAGGGAACAGGTTATGGGGGCTACACCTTC,CSATQGTGYGGYTF
TRBJ2-5,.,.,TRBV20-1,TGCAGTGCTAGGGGGGATGGGAAAGAGACCCAGTACTTC,CSARGDGKETQYF
TRBJ2-1,.,.,TRBV24-1,TGTGCCACCAGTGATCGAGGCTCAAATGAGCAGTTCTTC,CATSDRGSNEQFF
TRBJ2-7,many,TRBD1,TRBV9,TGTGCCAGCAGCGTGGGAGGACAGGGGGCGTACGAGCAGTACTTC,CASSVGGQGAYEQYF
TRBJ2-7,.,TRBD1,TRBV10-3,TGTGCCATCAGGACCACAGGGGGCGGTGAGCAGTACTTC,CAIRTTGGGEQYF
TRBJ1-2,.,.,TRBV24-1,TGTGCCACCTGGGACCGAAACTATGGCTACACCTTC,CATWDRNYGYTF
TRBJ1-6,.,TRBD1,TRBV10-3,TGTGCCATCAGTGGGGACAGTTCCCATTCACCCCTCCACTTT,CAISGDSSHSPLHF
TRBJ1-2,once,TRBD1,TRBV12-3/TRBV12-4,TGTGCCAGCAGTTTAATTGGAGGGACAGGGGAACACTATGGCTACACCTTC,CASSLIGGTGEHYGYTF
TRBJ2-2,.,.,TRBV24-1,TGTGCCACCAGTGACCCGGACCAGAACACCGGGGAGCTGTTTTTT,CATSDPDQNTGELFF
TRBJ2-1,many,.,TRBV20-1,TGCAGTGCTAGAGATGTCCTCCAAGGCTACAATGAGCAGTTCTTC,CSARDVLQGYNEQFF
TRBJ1-6,once,TRBD1,TRBV19,TGTGCCAGTAGCCGAGGGGACAGGCAAAATTCACCCCTCCACTTT,CASSRGDRQNSPLHF
TRBJ2-5,.,TRBD1,TRBV7-9,TGTGCCAGCAGCCCCCGACAGGGTAGGGGCCAAGAGACCCAGTACTTC,CASSPRQGRGQETQYF
TRBJ1-2,few,TRBD1,TRBV25-1,TGTGCCAGCAGTGCTCTTTCGACAGGGTTCCCCTTCTATGGCTACACCTTC,CASSALSTGFPFYGYTF